This T cell receptor (beta chain) appears in the sequencing data of a study of OX40 agonist ivuxolimab in advanced cancers. As for the study in general: Three partial responders included one hepatocellular carcinoma patient and two cutaneous melanoma patients. Whole-study findings and limits: The authors did not determine the antigen specificity of the expanded peripheral T cells.

With regard to this clone: Its antigen is not identified.

Generated by immunoSEQ multiplex PCR, the TCRdb table keeps only in-frame clones and is missing some. The sample has about 51,000 clones; almost 90% are singletons. Sequenced here: CD4+ or CD8+ T cells sorted from blood, sampled in a trial of the OX40 agonist ivuxolimab. This TCR was sampled from an adult with an advanced solid tumor such as melanoma, head and neck, liver or kidney cancer.

The CDR3 protein is CASSKRDMVSYTF. CDR3 coding DNA: TGTGCCAGCAGCAAACGTGACATGGTTAGCTACACCTTC. The chain links TRBV14 to TRBJ1-2; D is undetermined. Trimming took 5 bases from V and 9 from J, leaving 16 bases between them. The CDR3 runs 13 residues. Germline V gives CDR1 SGHDN, CDR2 FVKESK.